The 11 T cell receptor beta chains listed next were all sequenced from one sample in a study of cytomegalovirus exposure and HLA in healthy donors. TCRdb keeps only in-frame clones here, not all; method: immunoSEQ multiplex PCR. The sample has 40,000 to 55,000 clones, roughly 93% seen once; the top ten hold 2.1%. The sample taken for sequencing was PBMCs. The receptors were gathered from a woman under 30 in good health and CMV-seronegative.

The chain uses TRBV27 and TRBJ1-5; 9 bases agree with TRBD1. The trim removed 6 bases at V and 4 bases at J, leaving 1 base unmatched. Germline V CDR1 and CDR2: MNHEY, SMNVEV (reference sequence). CDR3 length: 13 amino acids. The CDR3 DNA reads as TGTGCCAGCAGCGGGACAGGGAATCAGCCCCAGCATTTT. It yields the protein CASSGTGNQPQHF.

In this sample, this clone turned up once. The rearrangement links TRBV28 to TRBJ1-5, with D unresolved. V was shortened by 6 bases and J by 5 bases, with 11 bases between the two germline ends. CDR3 size: 13 residues. The V gene's germline CDR1 is MDHEN and CDR2 SYDVKM. CDR3 sequence: CASRPEVDQPQHF. The CDR3 nucleotides are TGTGCCAGCAGGCCCGAGGTCGATCAGCCCCAGCATTTT.

The chain joins TRBV28 to TRBJ1-1; D may be TRBD1 (6 bases). Germline CDR1 and CDR2: MDHEN and SYDVKM. V was trimmed by 6 bases and J by 0 bases, leaving 14 bases between them. The CDR3 is 15 residues long. The CDR3 reads CASRPTDRMNTEAFF. CDR3 bases: TGTGCCAGCAGGCCAACGGACAGAATGAACACTGAAGCTTTCTTT.

The rearrangement links TRBV19 to TRBJ1-5; 7 bases line up with TRBD1. Looked up from germline, CDR1 is LNHDA and CDR2 is SQIVND (reference sequence). This CDR3 comprises 13 residues. The V segment lost 7 bases and the J segment 2 bases; nucleotides outside the gene matches: 2. The CDR3, as DNA: TGTGCCAGTATAGGACAGGGCAATCAGCCCCAGCATTTT. It encodes CASIGQGNQPQHF.

The genes are TRBV6-4 and TRBJ2-3, with D perhaps matching TRBD1 (6 bases). Deletions cut 4 bases from V and 3 bases from J, with 8 bases between. The germline CDR1 and CDR2 sequences are MRHNA and SNTAGT. The CDR3 has 13 residues. The CDR3 sequence is CASSGDTTDTQYF. The CDR3 coding sequence is TGTGCCAGCAGTGGGGACACGACAGATACGCAGTATTTT.

The CDR3, as DNA: TGTGCCAGCAGTCTGGACAGGCAGAACACCGGGGAGCTGTTTTTT. Translating gives CASSLDRQNTGELFF. V usage is TRBV2 and J usage is TRBJ2-2; TRBD1 aligns across 7 bases. V lost 5 bases, J lost 1 base, and 4 bases stayed unmatched. The CDR3 is 15 residues long. CDR1 and CDR2 (germline): SNHLY, FYNNEI.

The chain uses TRBV6-1 and TRBJ2-6; tentative D call: TRBD2 (5 bases). The V end was cut by 6 bases, the J end by 0 bases, with 6 bases between. CDR3 length: 14 amino acids. Germline CDR1 is MNHNS and CDR2 is SASEGT. The CDR3 coding sequence is TGTGCCAGCAGGACTATCTCTGGGGCCAACGTCCTGACTTTC. The encoded protein is CASRTISGANVLTF.

The chain has TRBV5-1 and TRBJ2-7, with D perhaps matching TRBD2 (5 bases). Germline assignment: CDR1 SGHRS and CDR2 YFSETQ. The ends were cut back, 0 bases at V and 0 bases at J, with 7 bases in the middle. This CDR3 is 14 amino acids long. The CDR3 DNA reads TGCGCCAGCAGCTTGGCAACTAGCTCCTACGAGCAGTACTTC. Translating it yields CASSLATSSYEQYF.

The chain carries TRBV19 and TRBJ1-4; the match to TRBD1 covers 7 bases. V lost 4 bases, J lost 0 bases, and 2 bases stayed unmatched. The CDR3 has 15 residues. Per germline, CDR1 LNHDA and CDR2 SQIVND (reference sequence). The CDR3 loop reads CASSKQGSTNEKLFF. CDR3 DNA sequence: TGTGCCAGTAGTAAACAGGGGTCAACTAATGAAAAACTGTTTTTT.

This sequence joins TRBV5-8 and TRBJ2-5, with D maybe TRBD2 (6 bases). V lost 0 bases and J lost 5, with 14 bases in between. Germline V lookup: CDR1 SGHTS, CDR2 YDEGEE. The CDR3 is made up of 15 amino acids. CDR3 nucleotides: TGTGCCAGCAGCTTGGGGAGGTGGAGGGAGGAGACCCAGTACTTC. Its translation is CASSLGRWREETQYF.

This sequence joins TRBV4-2 and TRBJ1-5, with 7 bases aligning to TRBD1. Germline assignment: CDR1 LGHNA and CDR2 YNFKEQ. V trimming: 3 bases; J trimming: 7 bases; junction bases outside the gene matches: 3. The CDR3 sequence is 13 residues long. This CDR3 reads CASSHDREQPQHF. In nucleotides, the CDR3 is TGTGCCAGCAGCCATGACAGGGAGCAGCCCCAGCATTTT.